Listed here are 24 T cell receptor beta chains from one sample, sequenced in a study of tissue T cells after allogeneic stem cell transplantation. As for time point: mouse harvest day 7 after allogeneic transplant. Tail vein injection delivered 10^7 T-cell-depleted bone marrow cells and 10^6 splenic CD5+ T cells. TCRdb keeps only in-frame clones here, not all; method: immunoSEQ multiplex PCR. This sample has around 6,500 clones, with roughly half found just once. Sequenced material: gut tissue. The receptors originated from a female BALB/c mouse given C57BL/6 T cells with graft-versus-host disease after an allogeneic hematopoietic cell transplant.

On this clone: Genes and germline come from the mouse. The read finishes 1 residue shy of the CDR3 end, and the germline J gene is used to complete it. The chain combines TRBV12-1 with TRBJ2-2; D may be TRBD2 (6 bases). CDR1 is SGHSN, CDR2 HYEKVE, per germline. This CDR3 spans 15 amino acids. With 4 bases removed from V and 0 bases from J, the gap between germline ends came to 11 bases. The sequenced CDR3 bases are TGTGCCAGCTCCCGATGGGGGACAAACACCGGGCAGCTCTAC. Translated, it gives CASSRWGTNTGQLY. The whole CDR3 sequence is CASSRWGTNTGQLYF.

Comment on this clone: Gene names denote mouse genes. The CDR3 end lies 1 residue beyond the end of the read and is filled in from the germline J gene. This chain joins TRBV23 and TRBJ2-5; TRBD2 is the table's D call and was not checked against the DNA. Germline CDR1 and CDR2: KGHTA and FQNQQP. This CDR3 has 15 amino acids. The sequenced part of the CDR3 DNA is TGCTCCAGCAGTCAAGGACTGGGGGGGCGGGACACCCAGTAC. Protein: CSSSQGLGGRDTQY. The entire CDR3 is CSSSQGLGGRDTQYF. The full variable domain, rest sourced from reference TRBV23 and TRBJ2-5, is DAAVTQKPRYLIKMKGQEAEMKCIPEKGHTAVFWYQQKQSKELKFLIYFQNQQPLDQIDMVKERFSAVCPSSSLCSLGIRTCEAEDSALYLCSSSQGLGGRDTQYFGPGTRLLVL.

Of note for this clone: Gene names denote mouse genes. The CDR3 end lies 1 residue beyond the end of the read and is filled in from the germline J gene. J is TRBJ2-5 and V is TRBV24; TRBD2 aligns across 12 bases. The CDR3 contains 16 residues. Germline V gene data show CDR1 as KGHTA and CDR2 as FRNEEI. V was clipped by 4 bases and J by 2 bases; unmatched bases: 4. CDR3 residues: CASSQTGGAGQDTQYF. The CDR3 bases that were read are TGTGCCAGCAGTCAGACTGGGGGGGCGGGCCAAGACACCCAGTAC.

Note on this clone: Germline and genes here are mouse. The observed sequence ends 1 residue before the CDR3 terminus, with the missing tail filled in from the germline J gene. The chain couples TRBV26 to TRBJ2-3, with D possibly called TRBD1 or TRBD2 (5 bases each). V gave up 2 bases and J gave up 1 base, with 10 bases separating them. Germline lookup yields CDR1 KGHPV and CDR2 FQNQEV (reference sequence). There are 15 residues in the CDR3. This CDR3 is CASSLGAQGAETLYF. The DNA read from the CDR3 is TGTGCCAGCAGTCTGGGGGCGCAGGGTGCAGAAACGCTGTAT.

A word on this clone: Here the gene names and germline are mouse. From the germline J gene comes the end of the CDR3, since the read stops 1 residue before it. V usage is TRBV3 and J usage is TRBJ2-2; D remains ambiguous. Germline CDR1 and CDR2: SNHLY and FYNGKV (reference sequence). V lost 5 bases and J 1 base, leaving 2 bases between the germline ends. The CDR3 contains 12 residues. The part of the CDR3 DNA that was read is TGTGCCAGCAGCAGAAACACCGGGCAGCTCTAC. Its translation is CASSRNTGQLY. The entire CDR3 protein is CASSRNTGQLYF.

Remarks on this clone: The germline and genes are mouse ones. The CDR3 DNA, read in part, is TGTGCCAGCTCTCTAACCCCTAGTGCAGAAACGCTGTAT. Translation gives CASSLTPSAETLY. The full CDR3 protein is CASSLTPSAETLYF. This sequence joins TRBV12-2 and TRBJ2-3; D is undetermined. The read halts 1 residue ahead of the CDR3 end, with the missing end drawn from the germline J gene. Looked up from germline, CDR1 is SGHLS and CDR2 is HYDKME. The CDR3 is 14 residues long. Trimming took off 1 base at V and 0 bases at J, with 7 bases between the two ends.

Concerning this clone itself: Mouse gene names and germline throughout. The read is 1 residue too short to cover the CDR3 end, so that end is filled in from the germline J gene. The J gene is TRBJ1-1, the V gene TRBV23; the DNA was not compared with TRBD1, the D call given in the table. The CDR3 spans 13 residues. Germline CDR1 reads KGHTA; CDR2 reads FQNQQP. The sequenced CDR3 bases are TGCTCCAGCAGTCAGCAGGGAAACACAGAAGTCTTC. Translating it yields CSSSQQGNTEVF. The full CDR3 sequence reads CSSSQQGNTEVFF.

Details on this clone: All gene names here are mouse names. The CDR3 end falls 1 residue outside the read, so it is completed with the germline J gene. The chain carries TRBV26 and TRBJ2-5, with D unresolved. The CDR3 is 13 residues long. CDR1 and CDR2 from the germline V gene are KGHPV and FQNQEV (reference sequence). Trimming shortened V by 3 bases and J by 8 bases, and 12 bases separated the two germline ends. The CDR3 protein is CASSLSSHPTQYF. CDR3 DNA (partial): TGTGCCAGCAGTCTAAGCAGTCATCCCACCCAGTAC.

A word on this clone: Gene names refer to mouse genes. The part of the CDR3 DNA that was read is TGTGCCAGCAGTTACCAAGCTTCCAACGAAAGATTATTT. It codes for CASSYQASNERLF. The CDR3 as a whole reads CASSYQASNERLFF. The chain links TRBV26 to TRBJ1-4, with no clear D. Read sequence stops 1 residue before the CDR3 end, and the germline J gene provides the missing end. Trimming took off 5 bases at V and 1 base at J, with 8 bases between the two ends. Germline V lookup: CDR1 KGHPV, CDR2 FQNQEV (reference sequence). The CDR3 covers 14 residues. Together with reference TRBV26 and TRBJ1-4, the CDR3 gives the full variable domain: NSKVIQTPRYLVKGQGQKAKMRCIPEKGHPVVFWYQQNKNNEFKFLINFQNQEVLQQIDMTEKRFSAECPSNSPCSLEIQSSEAGDSALYLCASSYQASNERLFFGHGTKLSVL.

Of note for this clone: The germline and genes are mouse ones. The read comes to an end 1 residue before the CDR3 does, leaving the germline J gene to fill in the end. The chain couples TRBV23 to TRBJ2-3. CDR3 length: 10 amino acids. Germline values: CDR1 KGHTA, CDR2 FQNQQP. Partial CDR3 DNA: TGCTCCAGCGGTGCAGAAACGCTGTAT. This codes for CSSGAETLY. The whole CDR3 sequence reads CSSGAETLYF.

On this clone itself: Any gene name here is a mouse gene name. The read ends 1 residue shy of where the CDR3 ends; the end is completed using the germline J gene. This rearrangement joins TRBV1 to TRBJ1-2, with TRBD1 matching 7 bases. The germline V gene has CDR1 NSQYPW and CDR2 LRSPGD (reference sequence). V dropped 4 bases and J dropped 4; count of bases not matched to a gene: 0. This CDR3 contains 12 residues. CDR3 DNA, as far as it was read: TGCACCTGCAGTGGACAGGGCTCCGACTACACC. The encoded protein is CTCSGQGSDYT. From start to end, the CDR3 is CTCSGQGSDYTF.

Worth noting for this clone: Gene names are mouse gene names. The read finishes 1 residue shy of the CDR3 end, and the germline J gene is used to complete it. This chain connects TRBV3 to TRBJ2-2, with 8 bases identical to TRBD1. This CDR3 comprises 14 residues. Trimming at V came to 5 bases and at J to 2 bases, leaving 1 base not matched to a gene. CDR1 is SNHLY, CDR2 FYNGKV, per germline (reference sequence). The CDR3 DNA, read in part, is TGTGCCAGCAGCAGACAGGGGAACACCGGGCAGCTCTAC. This encodes CASSRQGNTGQLY. The full CDR3 protein reads CASSRQGNTGQLYF.

This clone has a handful of counts. Any gene name here is a mouse gene name. The CDR3 end lies 1 residue beyond the end of the read and is filled in from the germline J gene. The rearrangement links TRBV26 to TRBJ2-1, with TRBD2 matching over 8 bases. Germline values: CDR1 KGHPV, CDR2 FQNQEV (reference sequence). This CDR3 comprises 14 residues. V shed 4 bases, J shed 4 bases, and the junction held 3 bases outside the gene matches. The part of the CDR3 DNA that was read is TGTGCCAGCAGTCACCGACTGGGGTATGCTGAGCAGTTC. This translates into CASSHRLGYAEQF. The whole CDR3 sequence is CASSHRLGYAEQFF.

About this clone itself: Here the gene names and germline are mouse. The read stops 1 residue short of the end of the CDR3; the missing end is completed from the germline J gene. J is TRBJ2-7 and V is TRBV26; TRBD1 matches at 7 bases. Trimming removed 4 bases from V and 2 bases from J; junction bases left unmatched: 2. The CDR3 consists of 13 residues. Per the germline V gene, CDR1 is KGHPV and CDR2 is FQNQEV (reference sequence). CDR3 residues: CASSPGQPYEQYF. The part of the CDR3 DNA that was read is TGTGCCAGCAGTCCGGGACAGCCCTATGAACAGTAC. The entire variable domain, with the rest obtained from reference TRBV26 and TRBJ2-7, is as follows: NSKVIQTPRYLVKGQGQKAKMRCIPEKGHPVVFWYQQNKNNEFKFLINFQNQEVLQQIDMTEKRFSAECPSNSPCSLEIQSSEAGDSALYLCASSPGQPYEQYFGPGTRLTVL.

On this clone itself: The listed genes are named as in mouse. The read ends 1 residue early relative to the CDR3; the germline J gene fills the gap. This sequence joins TRBV15 and TRBJ2-1, with 7 bases lining up with TRBD2. Germline V lookup: CDR1 SGHND, CDR2 FRSKSL. The CDR3 is 13 amino acids. V gave up 3 bases and J gave up 7 bases; unmatched junction bases: 3. Here the CDR3 reads CASSFRGGAEQFF. The CDR3 bases that were read are TGTGCCAGCAGTTTTCGGGGGGGGGCTGAGCAGTTC.

Within the sample, this clone is large. Gene names follow the mouse nomenclature. The CDR3 end lies 1 residue beyond the end of the read and is filled in from the germline J gene. V is TRBV29 and J is TRBJ2-7; 8 nucleotides match TRBD1. This CDR3 spans 13 amino acids. Germline V lookup: CDR1 MSHET, CDR2 SYDVDS. Germline trimming cut 4 bases from V and 7 bases from J; bases unmatched to any gene: 6. The CDR3 loop is CASSSGGRREQYF. The sequenced part of the CDR3 DNA is TGTGCTAGCAGTTCAGGGGGCCGCAGGGAACAGTAC.

This clone was recorded a few times. Gene and germline names: mouse. The read is 1 residue too short to cover the CDR3 end, so that end is filled in from the germline J gene. The V call is TRBV3, the J call TRBJ1-2; 7 bases fit TRBD1. The CDR3 is 14 residues long. The junction had 4 bases not matched to a gene; V was cut back by 6 bases and J by 0 bases. CDR1 SNHLY and CDR2 FYNGKV come from the germline V gene (reference sequence). The CDR3 loop reads CASSGDRPNSDYTF. The sequenced CDR3 bases are TGTGCCAGCAGTGGGGACAGACCAAACTCCGACTACACC. Drawing the rest from reference TRBV3 and TRBJ1-2, the complete variable domain is GPKVLQIPSHQIIDMGQMVTLNCDPVSNHLYFYWYKQILGQQMEFLVNFYNGKVMEKSKLFKDQFSVERPDGSYFTLKIQPTALEDSAVYFCASSGDRPNSDYTFGSGTRLLVI.

Note on this clone: Gene names denote mouse genes. The read ends 1 residue early relative to the CDR3; the germline J gene fills the gap. The chain combines TRBV13-3 with TRBJ1-1; 12 bases map to TRBD1. The CDR3 is 16 amino acids. In germline, CDR1 is NNHDY, CDR2 SYVADS. The J segment lost 4 bases and the V segment lost 0 bases, leaving 4 bases of the junction unmatched. The chain's CDR3 is CASSDEGQGAGTEVFF. The CDR3 bases that were read are TGTGCCAGCAGTGATGAGGGACAGGGGGCCGGCACAGAAGTCTTC.

The table lists this clone with a count of one. Gene names and germline match the mouse. The read comes to an end 1 residue before the CDR3 does, leaving the germline J gene to fill in the end. The chain uses TRBV31 and TRBJ1-3; D remains unclear. CDR3 length: 13 amino acids. V was cut by 1 base and J by 0 bases, with 4 bases left in between. Germline-derived CDR1 and CDR2 are GKSSPN and SITVG. The part of the CDR3 DNA that was read is TGTGCCTGGAGTCCCAGTTCTGGAAATACGCTCTAT. The encoded protein is CAWSPSSGNTLY. The whole CDR3 reads CAWSPSSGNTLYF.

Only a few counts were recorded for this clone. Gene names refer to mouse genes. The CDR3 goes on 1 residue after the read ends, and that part is filled in from the germline J gene. This rearrangement joins TRBV12-1 to TRBJ2-7, with 11 bases fitting TRBD2. The CDR3 is made up of 14 amino acids. The V segment lost 2 bases and the J segment 4 bases; nucleotides outside the gene matches: 3. CDR1 is SGHSN and CDR2 is HYEKVE in the germline V gene. The sequenced CDR3 bases are TGTGCCAGCTCTCCGGACTGGGGGGTGTATGAACAGTAC. This translates into CASSPDWGVYEQY. In full, the CDR3 reads CASSPDWGVYEQYF.

A few counts support this clone. Genes and germline come from the mouse. The read stops 1 residue short of the end of the CDR3; the missing end is completed from the germline J gene. V usage is TRBV23 and J usage is TRBJ1-5; TRBD1, the D gene given by the table, was not confirmed from the DNA. CDR1 is KGHTA and CDR2 is FQNQQP in the germline V gene. The CDR3 has 14 amino acids. The DNA read from the CDR3 is TGCTCCAGCAGTCAAGCCCCAGACAACCAGGCTCCGCTT. Amino acids: CSSSQAPDNQAPL. The full CDR3 protein is CSSSQAPDNQAPLF.

Turning to this clone: Gene labels here are mouse ones. The read terminates 1 residue ahead of where the CDR3 ends, so the germline J gene completes it. The chain carries TRBV23 and TRBJ2-3; the DNA was not used to check the table's D call, TRBD2. This CDR3 has 15 amino acids. In germline, CDR1 is KGHTA, CDR2 FQNQQP. CDR3 sequence reads: CSSSQWGGTAETLYF. The DNA read from the CDR3 is TGCTCCAGCAGTCAGTGGGGGGGCACTGCAGAAACGCTGTAT.

A remark on this clone: Mouse gene names apply. The CDR3 end is not reached by the read, which stops 1 residue before it; the germline J gene fills it in. V usage is TRBV29 and J usage is TRBJ2-5, with 9 nucleotides matching TRBD1. Trimming at V came to 3 bases and at J to 5 bases, leaving 3 bases not matched to a gene. The V gene's germline CDR1 is MSHET and CDR2 SYDVDS. The CDR3 extends over 14 amino acids. The CDR3 reads CASSFGQGRDTQYF. The DNA read from the CDR3 is TGTGCTAGCAGTTTTGGACAGGGGAGAGACACCCAGTAC.

A few counts support this clone. The gene symbols are mouse symbols. The CDR3 end falls 1 residue outside the read, so it is completed with the germline J gene. The V call is TRBV26, the J call TRBJ2-7; possibly TRBD1 for D (5 bases). V lost 3 bases to trimming and J lost 2 bases, with 11 bases between them. Germline assignment: CDR1 KGHPV and CDR2 FQNQEV (reference sequence). This CDR3 comprises 14 residues. CDR3 bases read: TGTGCCAGCAGTCTCCAGGGAAGGACCTATGAACAGTAC. It codes for CASSLQGRTYEQY. The full CDR3 reads CASSLQGRTYEQYF.